This T cell receptor (beta chain) was sequenced during a study of cytomegalovirus exposure and HLA in healthy donors. Study results and limitations: Per a later analysis, HLA-associated TCR beta chains showed more clonal expansion than other, equally common TCR beta chains. In a later analysis, common viral pathogens appeared linked to several of the most significant clusters. In vitro experiments confirmed that three CMV-associated chains were specific for CMV antigens.

To note about this clone: The antigen remains undetermined.

The PCR was carried out with 60 Vbeta primers and 13 Jbeta primers. Assay used: immunoSEQ multiplex PCR; TCRdb lists only in-frame clones, some missing. The table records some 100,000 clones, approximately 72% of them present only once. The V end was cut by 8 bases, the J end by 1 base, with 9 bases between. CDR1 and CDR2 from the germline V gene are MGHDK and SYGVNS. This CDR3 comprises 12 residues. The chain joins TRBV25-1 to TRBJ2-7; D remains ambiguous. Sequencing was carried out using PBMCs. The TCR comes from a male donor in good health and CMV-seropositive. The CDR3 spells CASEGGSYEQYF. CDR3 DNA sequence: TGTGCCAGCGAAGGCGGATCCTACGAGCAGTACTTC.